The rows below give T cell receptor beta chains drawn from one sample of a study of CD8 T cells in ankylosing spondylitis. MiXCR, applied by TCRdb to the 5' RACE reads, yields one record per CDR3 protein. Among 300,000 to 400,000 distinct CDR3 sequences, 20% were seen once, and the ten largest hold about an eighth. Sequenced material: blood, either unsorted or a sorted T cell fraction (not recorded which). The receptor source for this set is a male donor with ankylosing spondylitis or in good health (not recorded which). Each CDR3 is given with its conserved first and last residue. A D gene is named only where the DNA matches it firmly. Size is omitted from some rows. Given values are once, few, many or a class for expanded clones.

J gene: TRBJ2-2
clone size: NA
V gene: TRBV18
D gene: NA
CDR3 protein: CASSPTENDTGELFF
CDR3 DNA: TGTGCCAGCTCACCGACGGAGAACGACACCGGGGAGCTGTTTTTT

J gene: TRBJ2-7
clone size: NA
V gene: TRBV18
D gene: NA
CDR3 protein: CASSPRTEGYEQYF
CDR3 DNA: TGTGCCAGCTCACCACGGACAGAGGGCTACGAGCAGTACTTC

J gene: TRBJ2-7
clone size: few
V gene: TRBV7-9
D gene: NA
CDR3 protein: CASSSSPQYF
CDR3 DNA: TGTGCCAGCAGCTCAAGTCCCCAGTACTTC

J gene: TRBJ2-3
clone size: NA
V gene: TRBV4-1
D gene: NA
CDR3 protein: CASSQDIPGGPGDTQYF
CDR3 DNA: TGCGCCAGCAGCCAAGATATCCCCGGGGGACCTGGAGATACGCAGTATTTT

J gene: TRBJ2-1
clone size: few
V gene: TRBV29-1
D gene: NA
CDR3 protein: CSVGQQQFF
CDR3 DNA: TGCAGCGTTGGACAGCAGCAGTTCTTC

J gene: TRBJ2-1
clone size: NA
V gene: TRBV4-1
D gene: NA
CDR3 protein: CASSHTGTPNEQFF
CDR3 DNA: TGCGCCAGCAGCCACACCGGGACACCCAATGAGCAGTTCTTC

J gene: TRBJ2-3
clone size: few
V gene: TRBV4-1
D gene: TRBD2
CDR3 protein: CASSQTTSGANTDTQYF
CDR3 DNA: TGCGCCAGCAGCCAGACGACTAGCGGGGCTAACACAGATACGCAGTATTTT

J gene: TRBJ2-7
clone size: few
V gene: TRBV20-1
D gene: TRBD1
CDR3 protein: CSARRTGGYEQYF
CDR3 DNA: TGCAGTGCCCGAAGGACAGGGGGTTACGAGCAGTACTTC

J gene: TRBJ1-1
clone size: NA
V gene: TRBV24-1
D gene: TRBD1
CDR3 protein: CATSQGAYTEAFF
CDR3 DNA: TGTGCCACCAGTCAGGGGGCGTACACTGAAGCTTTCTTT

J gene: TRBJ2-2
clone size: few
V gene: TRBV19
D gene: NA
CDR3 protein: CASSRDKNTGELFF
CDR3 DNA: TGTGCCAGTAGCAGGGACAAGAACACCGGGGAGCTGTTTTTT

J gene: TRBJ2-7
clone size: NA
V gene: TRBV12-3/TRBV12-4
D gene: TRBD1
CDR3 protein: CASSPLTTGESFEQYF
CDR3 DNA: TGTGCCAGCAGTCCACTGACGACAGGGGAGTCCTTCGAGCAGTACTTC

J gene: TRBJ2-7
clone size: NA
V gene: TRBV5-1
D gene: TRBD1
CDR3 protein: CASSWGQGGPYEQYF
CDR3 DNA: TGCGCCAGCAGCTGGGGACAGGGCGGGCCCTACGAGCAGTACTTC

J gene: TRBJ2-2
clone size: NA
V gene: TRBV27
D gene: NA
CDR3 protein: CASSFGAPGGELFF
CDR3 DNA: TGTGCCAGCAGTTTTGGGGCCCCGGGCGGGGAGCTGTTTTTT

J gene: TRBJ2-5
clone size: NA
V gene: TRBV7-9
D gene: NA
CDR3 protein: CASSPVASETQYF
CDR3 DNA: TGTGCCAGCAGCCCTGTGGCATCGGAGACCCAGTACTTC

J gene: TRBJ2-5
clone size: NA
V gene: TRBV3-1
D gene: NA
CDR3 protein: CASHPTADPGETQYF
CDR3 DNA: TGTGCCAGCCATCCAACAGCGGATCCAGGAGAGACCCAGTACTTC

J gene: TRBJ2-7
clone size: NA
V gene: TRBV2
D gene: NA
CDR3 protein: CASSDRIDYYEQYF
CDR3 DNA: TGTGCCAGCAGTGACCGGATAGACTACTACGAGCAGTACTTC

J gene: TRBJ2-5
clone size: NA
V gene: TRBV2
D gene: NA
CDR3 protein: CASSEFGETNQETQYF
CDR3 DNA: TGTGCCAGCAGTGAATTTGGGGAGACCAACCAAGAGACCCAGTACTTC

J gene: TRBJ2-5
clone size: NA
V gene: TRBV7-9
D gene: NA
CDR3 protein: CARSASTSYETQYF
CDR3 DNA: TGTGCCAGGAGCGCCTCGACTAGTTACGAGACCCAGTACTTC

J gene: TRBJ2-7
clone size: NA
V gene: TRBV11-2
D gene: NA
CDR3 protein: CASSSSRGGEKHEQYF
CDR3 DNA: TGTGCCAGCAGCTCAAGTCGAGGGGGGGAGAAACACGAGCAGTACTTC

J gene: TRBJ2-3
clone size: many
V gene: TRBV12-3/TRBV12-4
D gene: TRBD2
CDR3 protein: CASSGGLAGDTQYF
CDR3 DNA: TGTGCCAGCAGTGGGGGACTAGCGGGGGATACGCAGTATTTT

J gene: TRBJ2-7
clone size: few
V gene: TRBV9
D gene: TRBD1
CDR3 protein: CASSARTGESSYEQYF
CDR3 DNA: TGTGCCAGCAGCGCCAGGACAGGGGAATCCTCCTACGAGCAGTACTTC

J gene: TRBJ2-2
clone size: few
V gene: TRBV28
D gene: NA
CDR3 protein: CASSPEGRAGTGELFF
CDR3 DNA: TGTGCCAGCAGCCCTGAAGGACGGGCGGGCACCGGGGAGCTGTTTTTT

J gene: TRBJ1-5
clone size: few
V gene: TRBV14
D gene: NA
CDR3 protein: CASSRPRDVTTQPQHF
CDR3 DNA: TGTGCCAGCAGCCGACCCCGGGACGTCACCACTCAGCCCCAGCATTTT

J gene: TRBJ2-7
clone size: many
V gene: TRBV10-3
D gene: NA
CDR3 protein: CAISVGTPSGEQYF
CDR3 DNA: TGTGCCATCAGTGTAGGGACACCCTCGGGGGAGCAGTACTTC

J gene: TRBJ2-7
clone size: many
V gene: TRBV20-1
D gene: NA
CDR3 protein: CSARSGTAYEQYF
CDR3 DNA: TGCAGTGCACGAAGCGGGACAGCCTACGAGCAGTACTTC

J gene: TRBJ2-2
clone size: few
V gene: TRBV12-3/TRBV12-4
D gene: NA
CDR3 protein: CASSLVGGTGELFF
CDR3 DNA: TGTGCCAGCAGTTTAGTGGGGGGAACCGGGGAGCTGTTTTTT

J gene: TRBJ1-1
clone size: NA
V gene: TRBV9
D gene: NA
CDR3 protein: CASAAGGDTEAFF
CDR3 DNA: TGTGCCAGCGCCGCGGGGGGGGACACTGAAGCTTTCTTT

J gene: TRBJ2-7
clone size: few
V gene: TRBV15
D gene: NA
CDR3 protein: CATSRKQSHEQYF
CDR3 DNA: TGTGCCACCAGCAGGAAACAGTCCCACGAGCAGTACTTC

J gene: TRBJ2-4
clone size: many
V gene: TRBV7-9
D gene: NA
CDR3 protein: CASSPHTNLQYF
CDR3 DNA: TGTGCCAGCAGCCCCCACACGAACCTTCAGTACTTC

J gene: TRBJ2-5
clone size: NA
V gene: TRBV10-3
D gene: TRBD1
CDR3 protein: CAISDRAGGETQYF
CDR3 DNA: TGTGCCATCAGTGATCGGGCAGGGGGAGAGACCCAGTACTTC